This record covers a single TCR beta chain. This entry is derived from a study of beta chain features in type 1 diabetes. The length of the CDR3 is 11 residues. Germline loops: CDR1 SGHTA, CDR2 FQGNSA. V was shortened by 5 bases and J by 9 bases, with 10 bases between the two germline ends. All of the isolated RNA was reverse transcribed, so expressed TCRB transcripts were sequenced. Using immunoSEQ multiplex PCR, the repertoire was profiled, and TCRdb retains in-frame clones only, with some absent. The sample records about 400,000 clones, about 12% being singletons. Sequencing was carried out using naive CD4+ T cells from blood. The sequence came from a man aged 18-30 years in good health. This chain connects TRBV7-2 to TRBJ1-1; D gene ambiguous. The CDR3 sequence: CASSLPTQAFF. The CDR3 nucleotides are TGTGCCAGCAGCCTACCGACTCAAGCTTTCTTT.